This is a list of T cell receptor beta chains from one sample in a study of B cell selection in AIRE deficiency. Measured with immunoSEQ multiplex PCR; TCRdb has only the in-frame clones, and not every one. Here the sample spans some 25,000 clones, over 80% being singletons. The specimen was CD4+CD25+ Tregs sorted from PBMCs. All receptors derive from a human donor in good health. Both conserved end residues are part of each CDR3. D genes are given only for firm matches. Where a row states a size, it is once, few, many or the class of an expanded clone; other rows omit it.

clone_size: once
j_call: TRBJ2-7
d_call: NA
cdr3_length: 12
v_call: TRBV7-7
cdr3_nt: TGTGCCAGCAGCCTTGAGACGGCCGGGCAGTACTTC
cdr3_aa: CASSLETAGQYF

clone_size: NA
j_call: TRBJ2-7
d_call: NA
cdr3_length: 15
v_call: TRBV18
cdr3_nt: TGTGCCAGCTCACCTCGATGGGACAACTCCTACGAGCAGTACTTC
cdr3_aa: CASSPRWDNSYEQYF

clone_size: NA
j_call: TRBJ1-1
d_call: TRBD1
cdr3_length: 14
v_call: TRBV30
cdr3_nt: TGTGCCTGGGTTAGGGACAGTCAGAACACTGAAGCTTTCTTT
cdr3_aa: CAWVRDSQNTEAFF

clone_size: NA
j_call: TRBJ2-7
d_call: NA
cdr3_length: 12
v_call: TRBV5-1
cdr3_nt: TGCGCCAGCAGCTTGGGGGGGGCCGAGCAGTACTTC
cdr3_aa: CASSLGGAEQYF

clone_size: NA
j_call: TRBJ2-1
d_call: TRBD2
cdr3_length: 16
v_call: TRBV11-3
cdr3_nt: TGTGCCAGCAGCTTAAGACTAGCGAGCTCCTACAATGAGCAGTTCTTC
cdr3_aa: CASSLRLASSYNEQFF

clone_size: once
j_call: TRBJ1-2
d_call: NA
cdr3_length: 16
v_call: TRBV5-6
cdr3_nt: TGTGCCAGCAGCTTGTTGGGACCACCCTCTAACTATGGCTACACCTTC
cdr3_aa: CASSLLGPPSNYGYTF

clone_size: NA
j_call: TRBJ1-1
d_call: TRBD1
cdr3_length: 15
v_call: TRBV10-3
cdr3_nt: TGTGCCATCAGTAGGGACAGTTACATGAACACTGAAGCTTTCTTT
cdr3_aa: CAISRDSYMNTEAFF

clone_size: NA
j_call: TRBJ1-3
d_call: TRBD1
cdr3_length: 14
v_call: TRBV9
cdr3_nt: TGTGCCAGCAGACAGGGGGCTGATGGAAACACCATATATTTT
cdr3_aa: CASRQGADGNTIYF

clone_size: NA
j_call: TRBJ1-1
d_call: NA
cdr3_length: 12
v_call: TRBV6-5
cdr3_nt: TGTGCCAGCACCGGTAGGGGTACTGAAGCTTTCTTT
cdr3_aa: CASTGRGTEAFF

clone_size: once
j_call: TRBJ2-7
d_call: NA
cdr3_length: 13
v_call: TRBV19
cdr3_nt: TGTGCCAGTAGTATCGGGACACCCTACGAGCAGTACTTC
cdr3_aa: CASSIGTPYEQYF

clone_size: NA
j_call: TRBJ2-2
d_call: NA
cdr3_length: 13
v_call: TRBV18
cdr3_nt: TGTGCCAGCTCACCACTTGGATCCGGGGAGCTGTTTTTT
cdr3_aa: CASSPLGSGELFF

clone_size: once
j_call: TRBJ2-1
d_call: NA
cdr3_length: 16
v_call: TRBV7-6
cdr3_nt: TGTGCCAGCAGCTTAGTCCCAGGGTATTTCCTCGATGAGCAGTTCTTC
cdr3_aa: CASSLVPGYFLDEQFF

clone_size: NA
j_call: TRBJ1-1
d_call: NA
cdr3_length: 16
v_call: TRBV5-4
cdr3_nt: TGTGCCAGCAGCACCCCGGACGTCAGGGAGAACACTGAAGCTTTCTTT
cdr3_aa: CASSTPDVRENTEAFF

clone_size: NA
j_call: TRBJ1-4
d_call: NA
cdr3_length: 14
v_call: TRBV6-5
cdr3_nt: TGTGCCAGCAGTTACTCTGCAACTAATGAAAAACTGTTTTTT
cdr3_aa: CASSYSATNEKLFF

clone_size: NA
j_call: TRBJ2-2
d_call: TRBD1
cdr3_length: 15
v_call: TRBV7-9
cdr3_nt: TGTGCCAGCAGCTACCCCGGGACAGGTAGCGGGGAGCTGTTTTTT
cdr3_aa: CASSYPGTGSGELFF

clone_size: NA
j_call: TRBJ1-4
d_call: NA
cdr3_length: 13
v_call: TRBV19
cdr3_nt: TGTGCCACCCGGGCAAGGAGGGCTGAAAAACTGTTTTTT
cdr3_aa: CATRARRAEKLFF

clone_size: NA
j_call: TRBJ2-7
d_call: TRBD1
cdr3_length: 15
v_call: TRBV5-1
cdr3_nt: TGCGCCAGCAGCCGCTCTGGGACAGGCACCTACGAGCAGTACTTC
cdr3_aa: CASSRSGTGTYEQYF

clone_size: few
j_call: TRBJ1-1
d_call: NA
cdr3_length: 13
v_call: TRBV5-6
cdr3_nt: TGTGCCAGCAGGTCGATGGGCCTGGTGACGGCTTTCTTT
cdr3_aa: CASRSMGLVTAFF

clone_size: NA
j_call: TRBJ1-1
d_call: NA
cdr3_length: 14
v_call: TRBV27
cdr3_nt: TGTGCCAGCGGACCACATCTATCGAACACTGAAGCTTTCTTT
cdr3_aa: CASGPHLSNTEAFF

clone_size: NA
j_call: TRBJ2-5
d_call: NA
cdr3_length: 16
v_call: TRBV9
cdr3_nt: TGTGCCAGCAGCGTAGGGGCAGGGCTAGGTTGGGAGACCCAGTACTTC
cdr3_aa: CASSVGAGLGWETQYF

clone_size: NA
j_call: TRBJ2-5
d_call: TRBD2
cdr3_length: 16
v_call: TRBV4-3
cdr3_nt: TGCGCCAGCAGCCCTCACTTTGGGACTATACAAGAGACCCAGTACTTC
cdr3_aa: CASSPHFGTIQETQYF

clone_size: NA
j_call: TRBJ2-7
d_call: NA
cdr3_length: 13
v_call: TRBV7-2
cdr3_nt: TGTGCCAGCAGCTCGACATTGGGCTACGAGCAGTACTTC
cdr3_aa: CASSSTLGYEQYF

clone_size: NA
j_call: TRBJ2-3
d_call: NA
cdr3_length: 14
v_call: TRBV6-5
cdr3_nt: TGTGCCAGCAGGCCGGGGGCGGCTACAGATACGCAGTATTTT
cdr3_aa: CASRPGAATDTQYF

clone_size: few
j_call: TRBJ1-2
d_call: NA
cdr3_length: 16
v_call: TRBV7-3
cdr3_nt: TGTGCCAGCAGCTTAACGGGGTCCGAAACTGACTATGGCTACACCTTC
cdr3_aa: CASSLTGSETDYGYTF

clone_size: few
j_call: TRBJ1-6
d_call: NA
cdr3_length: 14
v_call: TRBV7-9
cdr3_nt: TGTGCCAGCAGCTCGACAGCCTATAATTCACCCCTCCACTTT
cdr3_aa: CASSSTAYNSPLHF

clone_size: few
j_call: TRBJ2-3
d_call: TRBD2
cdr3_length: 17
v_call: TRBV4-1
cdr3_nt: TGCGCCAGCAGCCAAGATATACGGGGGGGTAGGACAGATACGCAGTATTTT
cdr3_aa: CASSQDIRGGRTDTQYF

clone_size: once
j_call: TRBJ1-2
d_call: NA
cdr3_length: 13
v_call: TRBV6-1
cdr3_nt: TGTGCCAGCAGTGAAGGGGTAGGGTATGGCTACACCTTC
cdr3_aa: CASSEGVGYGYTF

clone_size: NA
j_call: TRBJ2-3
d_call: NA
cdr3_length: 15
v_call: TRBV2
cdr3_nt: TGTGCCAGCATCGAGGGAGGAGGATGGACAGATACGCAGTATTTT
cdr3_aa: CASIEGGGWTDTQYF

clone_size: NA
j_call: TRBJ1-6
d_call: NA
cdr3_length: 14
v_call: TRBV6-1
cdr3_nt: TGTGCCAGCAGGCAAGATTGGGGCGGGTCACCCCTCCACTTT
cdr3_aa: CASRQDWGGSPLHF

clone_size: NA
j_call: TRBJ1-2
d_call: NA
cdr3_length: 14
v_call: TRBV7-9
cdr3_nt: TGTGCCAGCAGCTTGCTCGGGGCCTACTATGGCTACACCTTC
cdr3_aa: CASSLLGAYYGYTF

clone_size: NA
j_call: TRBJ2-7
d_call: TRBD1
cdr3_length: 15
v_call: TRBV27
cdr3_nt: TGTGCCAGCAGTCAACAGGGGAAAAGGAGTCGCGAGCAGTACTTC
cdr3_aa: CASSQQGKRSREQYF

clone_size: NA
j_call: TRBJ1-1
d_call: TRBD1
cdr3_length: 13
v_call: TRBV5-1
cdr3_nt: TGCGCCAGCAGCCCAGGACAGGGTGAAAAAGCTTTCTTT
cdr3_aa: CASSPGQGEKAFF

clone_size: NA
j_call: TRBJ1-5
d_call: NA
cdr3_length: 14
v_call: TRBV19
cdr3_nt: TGTGCCAGTAGTTCCAAGATTAGCAATCAGCCCCAGCATTTT
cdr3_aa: CASSSKISNQPQHF

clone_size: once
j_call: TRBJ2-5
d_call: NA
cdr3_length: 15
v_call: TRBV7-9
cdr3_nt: TGTGCCAGCAGCTTAGCGCGTCAGTTTCGGGAGACCCAGTACTTC
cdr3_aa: CASSLARQFRETQYF

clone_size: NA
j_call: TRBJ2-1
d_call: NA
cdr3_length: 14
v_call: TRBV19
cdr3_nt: TGTGCCAGTAGTCCCAGGGTCGGCTACAATGAGCAGTTCTTC
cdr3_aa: CASSPRVGYNEQFF

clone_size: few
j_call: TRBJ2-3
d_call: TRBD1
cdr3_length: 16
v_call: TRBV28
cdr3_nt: TGTGCCAGCACCAACCGGGACAGGGGTGGCACAGATACGCAGTATTTT
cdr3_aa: CASTNRDRGGTDTQYF

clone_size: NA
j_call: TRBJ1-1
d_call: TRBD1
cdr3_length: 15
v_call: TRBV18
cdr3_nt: TGTGCCAGCTCACGCGATGCAGGGGGCAACACTGAAGCTTTCTTT
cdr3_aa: CASSRDAGGNTEAFF

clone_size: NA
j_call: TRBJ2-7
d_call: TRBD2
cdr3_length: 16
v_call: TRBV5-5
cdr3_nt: TGTGCCAGCAGCGCAACTAGCGGGGGTTTAGTGGACGAGCAGTACTTC
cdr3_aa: CASSATSGGLVDEQYF

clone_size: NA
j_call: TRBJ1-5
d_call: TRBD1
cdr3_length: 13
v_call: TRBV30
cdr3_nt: TGTGCCTGGGGGACAGGTTCCACTCAGCCCCAGCATTTT
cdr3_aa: CAWGTGSTQPQHF

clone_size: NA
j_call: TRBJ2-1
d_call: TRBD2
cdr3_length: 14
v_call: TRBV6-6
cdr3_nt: TGTGCCAGCAGTTGGGGACTAGCGGGGGGCTTAGAGTTCTTC
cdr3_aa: CASSWGLAGGLEFF

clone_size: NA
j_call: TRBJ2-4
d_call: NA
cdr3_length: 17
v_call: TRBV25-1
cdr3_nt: TGTGCCAGCAGTGAAAGGGGTGCGGGGCCAGCCAAAAACATTCAGTACTTC
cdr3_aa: CASSERGAGPAKNIQYF

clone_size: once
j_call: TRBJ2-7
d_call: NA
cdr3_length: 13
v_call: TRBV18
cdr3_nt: TGTGCCAGCTCACCAGAAGTTACCTACGAGCAGTACTTC
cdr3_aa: CASSPEVTYEQYF

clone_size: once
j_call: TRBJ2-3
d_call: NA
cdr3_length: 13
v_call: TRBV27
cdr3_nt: TGTGCCAGCAGTTCCACGGGCGCAGATACGCAGTATTTT
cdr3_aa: CASSSTGADTQYF

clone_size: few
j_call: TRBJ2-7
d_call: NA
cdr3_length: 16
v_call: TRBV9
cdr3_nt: TGTGCCAGCAGAGCCGAAGGACAGACGTTGTCCTACGAGCAGTACTTC
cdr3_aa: CASRAEGQTLSYEQYF

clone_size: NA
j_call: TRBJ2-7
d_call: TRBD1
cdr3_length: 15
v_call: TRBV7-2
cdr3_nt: TGTGCCAGCAGCTTTACAGGACAGGTATACAACGAGCAGTACTTC
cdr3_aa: CASSFTGQVYNEQYF

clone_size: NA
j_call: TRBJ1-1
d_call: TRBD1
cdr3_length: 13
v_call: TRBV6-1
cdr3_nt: TGTGCCAGCAGTGTCGACAGGGTGACTGAAGCTTTCTTT
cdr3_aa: CASSVDRVTEAFF

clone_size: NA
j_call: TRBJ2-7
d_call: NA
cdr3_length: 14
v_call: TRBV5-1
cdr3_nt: TGCGCCAGCAGCCCGGGGTCAGGGGCCTACGAGCAGTACTTC
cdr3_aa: CASSPGSGAYEQYF

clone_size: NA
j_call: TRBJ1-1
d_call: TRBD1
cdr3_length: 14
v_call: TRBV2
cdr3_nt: TGTGCCAGCAGTGTGACAGGGGGCTGGACTGAAGCTTTCTTT
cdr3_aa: CASSVTGGWTEAFF

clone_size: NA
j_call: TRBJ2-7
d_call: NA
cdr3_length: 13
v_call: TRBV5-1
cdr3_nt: TGCGCCAGCAGCTTGGATACAGGTTACGAGCAGTACTTC
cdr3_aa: CASSLDTGYEQYF

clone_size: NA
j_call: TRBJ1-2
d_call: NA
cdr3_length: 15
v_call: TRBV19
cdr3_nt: TGTGCCAGTAGTATAGTGACAGGCTTTTTCTATGGCTACACCTTC
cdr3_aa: CASSIVTGFFYGYTF

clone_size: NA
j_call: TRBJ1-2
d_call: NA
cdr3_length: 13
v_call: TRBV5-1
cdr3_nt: TGCGCCAGCAGCTTGGACAGGGTGAAAGGCTACACCTTC
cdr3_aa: CASSLDRVKGYTF

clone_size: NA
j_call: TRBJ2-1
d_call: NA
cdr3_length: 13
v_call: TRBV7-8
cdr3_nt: TGTGCCAGCAGCTCTCTAGCCTACAATGAGCAGTTCTTC
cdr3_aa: CASSSLAYNEQFF

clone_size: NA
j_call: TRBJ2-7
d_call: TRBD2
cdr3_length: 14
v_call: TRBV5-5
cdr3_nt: TGTGCCAGCAGAAGGACTAGCGGGGGAGGCGAGCAGTACTTC
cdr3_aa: CASRRTSGGGEQYF

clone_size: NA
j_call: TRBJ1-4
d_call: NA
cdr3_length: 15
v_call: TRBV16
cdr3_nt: TGTGCCAGCAGCCCTCGGGAGACCTTTAATGAAAAACTGTTTTTT
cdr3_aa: CASSPRETFNEKLFF